The next 18 T cell receptor beta chains were all read from a single sample in a study of control samples from healthy donors and cancer patients. Clones were sequenced by immunoSEQ multiplex PCR, and TCRdb holds only the in-frame ones, with some missing. There are roughly 130,000 clones in the sample; approximately 89% occur only once, and roughly 8.7% lies in the top ten. Sequenced material: blood. The receptors stem from a man between 18 and 35 years old in good health.

The rearrangement joins TRBV6-6 to TRBJ1-2; D not certain. Germline V gene sequence: CDR1 MNHNY, CDR2 SVGAGI (reference sequence). The CDR3 has 14 amino acids. V dropped 0 bases and J dropped 7 bases, with 12 bases sitting between them. The CDR3 spells CASSYSTERAGYTF. Here the CDR3 DNA reads TGTGCCAGCAGTTACTCGACGGAACGGGCTGGCTACACCTTC.

The chain couples TRBV7-5 to TRBJ2-3; the table names TRBD1, a call not compared with the DNA. TRBV7-5 has pseudogene status. This CDR3 region has 16 residues. The CDR3, as DNA: TGTGTCAGAAGCTTAGAAAGGCAGGGCGTCGCAGATACGCAGTATTTT. As protein: CVRSLERQGVADTQYF.

The V gene is TRBV5-1, the J gene TRBJ1-1; a possible D gene is TRBD1 (6 bases). The germline V and J ends were trimmed by 10 bases and 3 bases, with 22 bases remaining between them. CDR3 size: 15 residues. The germline V gene has CDR1 SGHRS and CDR2 YFSETQ. Written as DNA, the CDR3 is TGCGCCTGCCAGACAGGTGGGGCGGACTACACTGAAGCTTTCTTT. Residues: CACQTGGADYTEAFF.

The genes are TRBV19 and TRBJ1-2; 8 bases line up with TRBD1. The CDR3 sequence is 15 residues long. The V gene's germline CDR1 is LNHDA and CDR2 SQIVND (reference sequence). Trimming at V came to 1 base and at J to 8 bases, leaving 9 bases not matched to a gene. CDR3: CASSIALGQGGGYTF. In DNA form, the CDR3 reads TGTGCCAGTAGTATAGCCCTCGGACAGGGCGGCGGCTACACCTTC.

The chain employs TRBV5-6 and TRBJ1-2; possibly TRBD1 for D (6 bases). Per the germline V gene, CDR1 is SGHDT and CDR2 is YYEEEE. The CDR3 is made up of 13 amino acids. V dropped 5 bases and J dropped 4 bases, with 12 bases sitting between them. The CDR3 loop reads CASRGKGVYGYTF. In DNA form, the CDR3 reads TGTGCCAGCAGGGGAAAGGGGGTCTATGGCTACACCTTC.

The chain recombines TRBV10-3 with TRBJ1-3; 9 positions match TRBD1. The CDR3 is 17 residues long. Germline loops: CDR1 ENHRY, CDR2 SYGVKD. Trimming at V came to 3 bases and at J to 0 bases, leaving 6 bases not matched to a gene. The CDR3 protein is CAISDVGQGTSGNTIYF. The CDR3 DNA sequence: TGTGCCATCAGTGACGTAGGACAGGGGACCTCTGGAAACACCATATATTTT.

Comment on this clone: Other DNA sequences in this specimen translate into the identical CDR3. The gene calls are TRBV11-3 and TRBJ2-2; maybe TRBD1 (5 bases). Deletions cut 1 base from V and 1 base from J, with 7 bases between. The CDR3 contains 15 residues. Germline V CDR1 and CDR2: SGHNT, YENEEA. CDR3 DNA: TGTGCCAGCAGCTTAGGTCAGGGGAACACCGGGGAGCTGTTTTTT. Translating gives CASSLGQGNTGELFF. Combining the CDR3 with reference TRBV11-3 and TRBJ2-2 gives the whole variable domain EAGVVQSPRYKIIEKKQPVAFWCNPISGHNTLYWYLQNLGQGPELLIRYENEEAVDDSQLPKDRFSAERLKGVDSTLKIQPAELGDSAVYLCASSLGQGNTGELFFGEGSRLTVL.

The chain employs TRBV7-2 and TRBJ2-6; D not certain. Germline-derived CDR1 and CDR2 are SGHTA and FQGNSA. Trimming left V 1 base short and J 0 bases short, with 10 bases between. The CDR3 length is 17 residues. CDR3 nucleotides: TGTGCCAGCAGCTTAGACAGCCCAAACTCTGGGGCCAACGTCCTGACTTTC. Encoded protein: CASSLDSPNSGANVLTF.

V usage is TRBV6-1 and J usage is TRBJ1-5; the D gene is possibly TRBD1 (6 bases). The CDR3 is made up of 17 amino acids. The V end lost 4 bases, the J end lost 0 bases, and 16 bases lay between the germline ends. Germline lookup yields CDR1 MNHNS and CDR2 SASEGT. The CDR3 DNA reads TGTGCCAGCAGTGCCTCCTTACGACAGGATAGCAATCAGCCCCAGCATTTT. Amino acids: CASSASLRQDSNQPQHF.

A single count supports this clone. V and J are TRBV6-5 and TRBJ1-6; D call uncertain. V lost 2 bases to trimming and J lost 7 bases, with 6 bases between them. From germline, CDR1 is MNHEY and CDR2 SVGAGI. The CDR3 sequence is 13 residues long. The CDR3 DNA reads as TGTGCCAGCAGTTACCCTGGGAATTCACCCCTCCACTTT. Translated: CASSYPGNSPLHF.

This clone showed up just once. The DNA of the CDR3 is TGTGCCAGCAGCAAAAGACAGGGCAGCCACGAGCAGTACTTC. It is translated as CASSKRQGSHEQYF. This chain joins TRBV7-6 and TRBJ2-7; 7 bases map to TRBD1. Germline trimming cut 5 bases from V and 5 bases from J; bases unmatched to any gene: 9. The CDR3 is made up of 14 amino acids. In germline, CDR1 is SGHVS, CDR2 FNYEAQ. The whole variable domain, filled in from reference TRBV7-6 and TRBJ2-7, reads GAGVSQSPRYKVTKRGQDVALRCDPISGHVSLYWYRQALGQGPEFLTYFNYEAQQDKSGLPNDRFSAERPEGSISTLTIQRTEQRDSAMYRCASSKRQGSHEQYFGPGTRLTVT.

The chain is built from TRBV19 and TRBJ2-4; possibly TRBD1 for D (6 bases). The germline V and J ends were trimmed by 3 bases and 3 bases, with 12 bases remaining between them. In germline, CDR1 is LNHDA, CDR2 SQIVND (reference sequence). The CDR3 consists of 15 residues. The CDR3 region is CASSITSTGKNIQYF. The CDR3 coding sequence is TGTGCCAGTAGTATCACCTCGACAGGCAAAAACATTCAGTACTTC.

This clone was observed once. The genes are TRBV6-6 and TRBJ1-2; D is possibly TRBD1 (5 bases). V shed 2 bases and J shed 8 bases, with 18 bases lying between them. The CDR3 is 15 residues long. Germline V lookup: CDR1 MNHNY, CDR2 SVGAGI (reference sequence). DNA of the CDR3: TGTGCCAGCAGTTACACTACGAGTGGGGCACGGGGCTACACCTTC. This gives the protein CASSYTTSGARGYTF.

This clone was seen only once. The chain couples TRBV5-1 to TRBJ1-3; 9 bases agree with TRBD1. V gave up 0 bases and J gave up 3 bases; unmatched junction bases: 1. Germline CDR1 reads SGHRS; CDR2 reads YFSETQ. This CDR3 has 15 residues. CDR3 in amino acids: CASSLGTGDGNTIYF. The CDR3, as DNA: TGCGCCAGCAGCTTGGGGACAGGGGATGGAAACACCATATATTTT.

This clone came up once. This rearrangement joins TRBV6-5 to TRBJ1-1, with 7 bases aligning to TRBD1. This CDR3 has 15 amino acids. Germline CDR1 MNHEY, CDR2 SVGAGI. Losses at the gene ends were 6 bases for V and 5 bases for J; bases not matched to a gene: 12. In DNA, the CDR3 is TGTGCCAGCAGCCCATTAGGGGGCGCATGGACTGAAGCTTTCTTT. Protein sequence: CASSPLGGAWTEAFF.

The chain employs TRBV2 and TRBJ1-5, with D hard to call. V was clipped by 5 bases and J by 3 bases, with 11 bases between them. The germline V gene has CDR1 SNHLY and CDR2 FYNNEI. The CDR3 extends over 14 amino acids. The CDR3 region has the DNA TGTGCCAGCAGTATGCGGGTCTCCAATCAGCCCCAGCATTTT. Translating it yields CASSMRVSNQPQHF.

Only a few counts were recorded for this clone. V and J are TRBV5-1 and TRBJ2-7; 9 positions agree with TRBD1. Trimming removed 4 bases from V and 0 bases from J; junction bases left unmatched: 8. The CDR3 has 16 amino acids. The germline V gene encodes CDR1 SGHRS and CDR2 YFSETQ. CDR3 amino acids: CASSTGQGPSSYEQYF. In DNA form, the CDR3 reads TGCGCCAGCAGCACAGGACAGGGGCCGAGCTCCTACGAGCAGTACTTC.

V is TRBV7-9 and J is TRBJ1-2, with D possibly being TRBD1 (5 bases). The V gene's germline CDR1 is SEHNR and CDR2 FQNEAQ (reference sequence). V was pared by 5 bases and J by 8 bases, with 18 bases between. The CDR3 totals 14 residues. Written as DNA, the CDR3 is TGTGCCAGCAGCACGGAGGGACGTCCGGGGGGCTACACCTTC. It translates to CASSTEGRPGGYTF.